A single sample gave rise to the 24 T cell receptor beta chains below, sequenced in a study of blood T cell repertoires in COVID-19 (TCRdb year 2020). The library relied on the immunoSEQ multiplex PCR assay. As stored in TCRdb, this immuneACCESS dataset retains in-frame rearrangements with V and J assigned. A fraction of the clones does not appear; measured against another copy, unresolved V genes explain less than half of the discrepancy, and the remainder lacks a known reason. Present in this sample are 95,000 to 100,000 clones, roughly 80% of which were seen just once. The ten most abundant clones make up more than 20% of the sample. The specimen sequenced was peripheral blood. All receptors derive from a human donor in a cohort sampled during active COVID-19.

The chain joins TRBV28 to TRBJ2-1; D is uncertain. The CDR3 totals 13 residues. The germline V gene has CDR1 MDHEN and CDR2 SYDVKM. V was cut by 6 bases and J by 6 bases, with 12 bases left in between. Here the CDR3 DNA reads TGTGCCAGCAGCCGTGACACCTTCAATGAGCAGTTCTTC. Its translation is CASSRDTFNEQFF.

The chain has TRBV11-3 and TRBJ2-2; 7 nucleotides match TRBD1. This CDR3 has 14 residues. Germline loops: CDR1 SGHNT, CDR2 YENEEA. The J segment lost 6 bases and the V segment lost 3 bases, leaving 4 bases of the junction unmatched. The DNA for the CDR3 is TGTGCCAGCAGCTTTTTACAGGGGTCCGGGGAGCTGTTTTTT. The encoded protein is CASSFLQGSGELFF. Full variable domain (missing parts from reference TRBV11-3 and TRBJ2-2): EAGVVQSPRYKIIEKKQPVAFWCNPISGHNTLYWYLQNLGQGPELLIRYENEEAVDDSQLPKDRFSAERLKGVDSTLKIQPAELGDSAVYLCASSFLQGSGELFFGEGSRLTVL.

The V gene is TRBV9, the J gene TRBJ2-5, with TRBD1 identical over 7 bases. CDR3 length: 14 amino acids. The germline V gene encodes CDR1 SGDLS and CDR2 YYNGEE. V lost 0 bases, J lost 2 bases, and 1 base stayed unmatched. CDR3 bases: TGTGCCAGCAGCGTAGGGGACAGACAAGAGACCCAGTACTTC. This codes for CASSVGDRQETQYF.

V is TRBV5-6 and J is TRBJ1-2; D may be TRBD1 (6 bases). The length of the CDR3 is 16 residues. The germline gives CDR1 SGHDT, CDR2 YYEEEE. V was shortened by 1 base and J by 4 bases, with 17 bases between the two germline ends. In nucleotides, the CDR3 is TGTGCCAGCAGCTTGTATGGGACACCCTCAGGCTATGGCTACACCTTC. Its translation: CASSLYGTPSGYGYTF. Combining the CDR3 with reference TRBV5-6 and TRBJ1-2 gives the whole variable domain DAGVTQSPTHLIKTRGQQVTLRCSPKSGHDTVSWYQQALGQGPQFIFQYYEEEERQRGNFPDRFSGHQFPNYSSELNVNALLLGDSALYLCASSLYGTPSGYGYTFGSGTRLTVV.

The chain uses TRBV9 and TRBJ2-2; 8 nucleotides match TRBD1. V lost 1 base, J lost 0 bases, and 2 bases stayed unmatched. The CDR3 totals 16 residues. Germline loops: CDR1 SGDLS, CDR2 YYNGEE. The CDR3 DNA sequence: TGTGCCAGCAGCGTACAACAGGGGGCGAACACCGGGGAGCTGTTTTTT. This encodes CASSVQQGANTGELFF.

This clone has a handful of counts. The J gene is TRBJ2-1, the V gene TRBV18; TRBD2 might be the D (5 bases). Germline V gene sequence: CDR1 KGHSH, CDR2 LQKENI. This CDR3 spans 12 amino acids. Trimming took 6 bases from V and 9 from J, leaving 12 bases between them. CDR3 sequence reads: CASSPSRGEQFF. In DNA form, the CDR3 reads TGTGCCAGCTCTCCCTCCCGGGGTGAGCAGTTCTTC.

The chain links TRBV19 to TRBJ2-3, with D uncertain. The germline V gene encodes CDR1 LNHDA and CDR2 SQIVND (reference sequence). The CDR3 sequence is 18 residues long. Trimming cost V 4 bases and J 6 bases, with 26 bases left between them. CDR3 DNA: TGTGCCAGTAGTACCTCCTCGTACGCAGGATCCATTACCGATACGCAGTATTTT. It specifies CASSTSSYAGSITDTQYF.

The chain links TRBV5-6 to TRBJ2-5, with D possibly matching TRBD1 (6 bases). Germline CDR1 and CDR2: SGHDT and YYEEEE. The CDR3 has 14 amino acids. V was trimmed by 4 bases and J by 4 bases, leaving 14 bases between them. CDR3 residues: CASSRGLRGETQYF. Here the CDR3 DNA reads TGTGCCAGCAGCCGCGGACTCAGGGGAGAGACCCAGTACTTC.

The rearrangement links TRBV6-4 to TRBJ1-2, with unresolved D. Trimming left V 4 bases short and J 4 bases short, with 10 bases between. Germline V gives CDR1 MRHNA, CDR2 SNTAGT. CDR3 length equals 13 residues. The CDR3 sequence: CASSVGAFYGYTF. The CDR3 DNA reads as TGTGCCAGCAGTGTTGGAGCTTTCTATGGCTACACCTTC.

This sequence joins TRBV10-3 and TRBJ1-1, with 9 positions matching TRBD1. Trimming cost V 8 bases and J 4 bases; bases outside gene matches: 2. Germline lookup yields CDR1 ENHRY and CDR2 SYGVKD. The CDR3 covers 12 residues. The CDR3: CAIGQGITEAFF. CDR3 DNA: TGTGCCATCGGACAGGGGATCACTGAAGCTTTCTTT.

This clone was counted between two and nine times. The J gene is TRBJ1-1, the V gene TRBV11-3, with D unresolved. The V gene lost 5 bases and the J gene lost 1 base, with 8 bases spanning the gap. Germline V gives CDR1 SGHNT, CDR2 YENEEA. There are 13 residues in the CDR3. The CDR3 spells CASSLGENTEAFF. Here the CDR3 DNA reads TGTGCCAGCAGCCTCGGGGAGAACACTGAAGCTTTCTTT.

The chain has TRBV18 and TRBJ2-7; 12 bases fit TRBD2. Germline CDR1 KGHSH, CDR2 LQKENI. The CDR3 is made up of 14 amino acids. V lost 8 bases to trimming and J lost 1 base; unmatched junction nucleotides: 3. The CDR3 here is CASQGTSGSYEQYF. The CDR3 DNA is TGTGCCAGCCAAGGGACTAGCGGGTCCTACGAGCAGTACTTC.

The chain carries TRBV14 and TRBJ1-4, with D perhaps matching TRBD1 (5 bases). Germline CDR1 is SGHDN and CDR2 is FVKESK. V shed 0 bases and J shed 7 bases, with 15 bases lying between them. CDR3 length: 16 amino acids. The CDR3 region is CASSQDQTGYREKLFF. The CDR3 DNA is TGTGCCAGCAGCCAAGACCAAACAGGATACCGTGAAAAACTGTTTTTT.

This chain joins TRBV12-3 or TRBV12-4 and TRBJ2-2; D may be TRBD1 (5 bases). This CDR3 is 12 amino acids long. Trimming pared 6 bases from V and 7 bases from J, leaving 9 bases between. The DNA of the CDR3 is TGTGCCAGCAGAGGGGTGGTCGGGGAGCTGTTTTTT. Amino acid sequence: CASRGVVGELFF.

V usage is TRBV15 and J usage is TRBJ1-2; tentative D call: TRBD1 (5 bases). Germline V gene data show CDR1 as LNHNV and CDR2 as YYDKDF (reference sequence). The CDR3 is 16 amino acids. The ends were cut back, 0 bases at V and 0 bases at J, with 11 bases in the middle. The CDR3 DNA sequence: TGTGCCACCAGCAGAGATGGAAGGGGATCTAACTATGGCTACACCTTC. Translation: CATSRDGRGSNYGYTF.

This rearrangement joins TRBV15 to TRBJ1-2; 7 bases are a match to TRBD1. From germline, CDR1 is LNHNV and CDR2 YYDKDF (reference sequence). Losses at the gene ends were 3 bases for V and 7 bases for J; bases not matched to a gene: 5. The CDR3 sequence is 13 residues long. CDR3 DNA: TGTGCCACCAGCAGTCGGACAGGTTCTGGCTACACCTTC. This gives the protein CATSSRTGSGYTF.

The chain uses TRBV19 and TRBJ2-7; 7 positions agree with TRBD2. The ends lost 3 bases at V and 1 base at J; junction bases unmatched: 9. CDR1 LNHDA and CDR2 SQIVND come from the germline V gene (reference sequence). CDR3 size: 16 residues. CDR3 sequence reads: CASSIAPTSSSYEQYF. CDR3 nucleotide sequence: TGTGCCAGTAGTATTGCCCCGACTAGCAGTTCCTACGAGCAGTACTTC.

A single count supports this clone. The chain uses TRBV19 and TRBJ2-1; TRBD2 aligns across 12 bases. Germline-derived CDR1 and CDR2 are LNHDA and SQIVND (reference sequence). This CDR3 comprises 14 residues. V gave up 7 bases and J gave up 7 bases; unmatched junction bases: 5. CDR3 loop: CASKTSGRTNEQFF. CDR3 in DNA: TGTGCCAGTAAAACTAGCGGGAGGACTAATGAGCAGTTCTTC.

The chain couples TRBV7-2 to TRBJ2-2, with D possibly being TRBD1 (5 bases). Germline V CDR1 and CDR2: SGHTA, FQGNSA. The CDR3 is made up of 11 amino acids. V dropped 8 bases and J dropped 8 bases, with 9 bases sitting between them. CDR3 DNA: TGTGCCAGCGGGGCCCGGGGGGAGCTGTTTTTT. This gives the protein CASGARGELFF.

This rearrangement joins TRBV28 to TRBJ1-1; D gene uncertain. Germline assignment: CDR1 MDHEN and CDR2 SYDVKM. V lost 11 bases to trimming and J lost 0 bases, with 13 bases between them. The CDR3 runs to 13 residues. CDR3 sequence: CASNGDLNTEAFF. Here the CDR3 DNA reads TGTGCCTCCAACGGTGATTTGAACACTGAAGCTTTCTTT.

This sequence joins TRBV11-2 and TRBJ2-2, with 9 bases that match TRBD1. Germline assignment: CDR1 SGHAT and CDR2 FQNNGV. The J segment lost 6 bases and the V segment lost 5 bases, leaving 7 bases of the junction unmatched. There are 15 residues in the CDR3. The CDR3 region has the DNA TGTGCCAGCAGCCACAGGGGGCTTTCCTCCGGGGAGCTGTTTTTT. Protein: CASSHRGLSSGELFF.

The rearrangement links TRBV6-1 to TRBJ2-3, with 10 bases that match TRBD2. The CDR3 is made up of 15 amino acids. V lost 2 bases and J lost 9; bases outside the gene matches: 8. Germline values: CDR1 MNHNS, CDR2 SASEGT. CDR3 in DNA: TGTGCCAGCAGTGAATCTAGCGGGAGTCTGGGCACGCAGTATTTT. Its protein is CASSESSGSLGTQYF.

The chain employs TRBV6-2 or TRBV6-3 and TRBJ1-2; TRBD1 aligns across 8 bases. The CDR3 is 15 residues long. Germline V gives CDR1 MNHEY, CDR2 SVGEGT. J gave up 8 bases and V 6 bases, and 14 bases lay outside the gene matches. The DNA of the CDR3 is TGTGCCAGCAGCCTGCCGACAGGGGCATGGGAAGGCTACACCTTC. Amino acid sequence: CASSLPTGAWEGYTF.

This chain uses TRBV5-4 with TRBJ1-2; no firm D call. V lost 1 base, J lost 1 base, and 8 bases lay in between. The V gene's germline CDR1 is SGHNT and CDR2 YYREEE (reference sequence). The CDR3 extends over 14 amino acids. The DNA for the CDR3 is TGTGCCAGCAGCTTGCGGCAGGTTAACTATGGCTACACCTTC. It translates to CASSLRQVNYGYTF. The entire variable domain, with the rest obtained from reference TRBV5-4 and TRBJ1-2, is as follows: ETGVTQSPTHLIKTRGQQVTLRCSSQSGHNTVSWYQQALGQGPQFIFQYYREEENGRGNFPPRFSGLQFPNYSSELNVNALELDDSALYLCASSLRQVNYGYTFGSGTRLTVV.